This T cell receptor beta chain was sequenced in a study of T cells in Graves' hyperthyroidism and ophthalmopathy. Turning to this clonotype: The antigen remains undetermined.

What was amplified from RNA transcripts were TCR beta CDR3 regions. HTBI primers were the set used in a first-round RT-PCR of the TCR CDR3. Via MiXCR, TCRdb re-called the multiplex PCR reads, giving one row per CDR3 protein. Of nearly 750,000 distinct CDR3 sequences in the sample, roughly 32% are singletons; the top ten hold around 31%. Hyperthyroidism patients were newly diagnosed, had disease duration under 2 months, and were aged 18 to 65 years. Germline V gene lookup returns CDR1 DFQATT and CDR2 SNEGSKA (reference sequence). CDR3 size: 15 residues. Trimming pared 7 bases from V and 3 bases from J, leaving 18 bases between. Overall study results and limits: Model output signaled ophthalmopathy a median roughly six months ahead of onset. Most thyroid clonotypes with frequency above 0.001 were detected in blood.

This chain connects TRBV20-1 to TRBJ2-2, with TRBD2 as a possible D gene (6 bases). The TCR originated in a middle-aged woman with Graves' hyperthyroidism. Source material: blood. The CDR3 protein is CSEMASGEDTGELFF. For the CDR3, the DNA is TGCAGTGAAATGGCCTCGGGGGAGGACACCGGGGAGCTGTTTTTT.